Following are 19 T cell receptor beta chains from one sample sequenced in a study of cytomegalovirus exposure and HLA in healthy donors. In the PCR, 60 Vbeta and 13 Jbeta primers were used. Libraries were prepared by immunoSEQ multiplex PCR; TCRdb keeps only in-frame clonotypes and omits some of them. Here the sample spans 74,000 or so clones, roughly 76% being singletons. Sequenced input: PBMCs. The origin of the receptors is a woman in her thirties or forties in good health and CMV-seronegative.

This clone was picked up a small number of times. This chain joins TRBV5-5 and TRBJ2-5; no clear D gene. Trimming shortened V by 1 base and J by 5 bases, and 6 bases separated the two germline ends. The CDR3 contains 12 residues. Germline CDR1 SGHKS, CDR2 YYEKEE (reference sequence). As DNA, the CDR3 is TGTGCCAGCAGCTTGAGTCGGGAGACCCAGTACTTC. Translation gives CASSLSRETQYF.

This clone appeared a few times. The chain is built from TRBV6-6 and TRBJ2-3; 7 nucleotides align to TRBD1. Germline values: CDR1 MNHNY, CDR2 SVGAGI (reference sequence). This CDR3 is built from 14 residues. Trimming removed 7 bases from V and 3 bases from J; junction bases left unmatched: 7. CDR3 sequence reads: CASNKGGITDTQYF. As DNA, the CDR3 is TGTGCCAGCAACAAAGGGGGCATTACAGATACGCAGTATTTT.

This clone was found a few times. The genes are TRBV14 and TRBJ2-1; tentatively, D is TRBD1 (6 bases). The germline CDR1 and CDR2 sequences are SGHDN and FVKESK. This CDR3 contains 12 residues. Trimming took 6 bases from V and 8 from J, leaving 11 bases between them. CDR3 nucleotide sequence: TGTGCCAGCAGTCGCAGGGGCGATGAGCAGTTCTTC. Protein product: CASSRRGDEQFF.

J is TRBJ2-1 and V is TRBV30; 10 bases match TRBD2. V was pared by 3 bases and J by 4 bases, with 15 bases of the junction left unmatched. The CDR3 is 18 residues long. Germline values: CDR1 GTSNPN, CDR2 SVGIG (reference sequence). The DNA of the CDR3 is TGTGCCTGGAGCCCCCTAGCGGGGGCCGCCGGGAGTTACAATGAGCAGTTCTTC. Translation: CAWSPLAGAAGSYNEQFF.

The chain recombines TRBV7-7 with TRBJ2-1; the D gene is possibly TRBD1 (5 bases). CDR1 is SSHAT, CDR2 FNYEAQ, per germline (reference sequence). The ends were cut back, 4 bases at V and 8 bases at J, with 18 bases in the middle. CDR3 length equals 15 residues. Here the CDR3 DNA reads TGTGCCAGCAGCTGGTACTCCCAGGGTTGCGATGAGCAGTTCTTC. This sequence encodes CASSWYSQGCDEQFF.

This clone is labeled as medium-sized. The genes are TRBV6-4 and TRBJ2-3; D not certain. Germline V gives CDR1 MRHNA, CDR2 SNTAGT. The V gene lost 4 bases and the J gene lost 0 bases, with 5 bases spanning the gap. This CDR3 region has 13 residues. CDR3 coding DNA: TGTGCCAGCAGTGGTAGCAGCACAGATACGCAGTATTTT. This translates into CASSGSSTDTQYF.

This clone came up a few times. The J gene is TRBJ2-1, the V gene TRBV27, with 7 bases lining up with TRBD2. CDR1 is MNHEY and CDR2 is SMNVEV in the germline V gene (reference sequence). This CDR3 region has 17 residues. V lost 5 bases, J lost 8 bases, and 18 bases stayed unmatched. The CDR3 reads CASSPRLAWIVVDEQFF. In DNA form, the CDR3 reads TGTGCCAGCAGTCCACGACTAGCCTGGATTGTTGTGGATGAGCAGTTCTTC.

V usage is TRBV28 and J usage is TRBJ2-1; 8 bases map to TRBD2. The CDR3 is made up of 14 amino acids. Germline CDR1 is MDHEN and CDR2 is SYDVKM. Trimming cost V 6 bases and J 6 bases; bases outside gene matches: 7. This CDR3 is CASRGAGEGNEQFF. CDR3 sequence (DNA): TGTGCCAGCAGAGGAGCGGGAGAGGGCAATGAGCAGTTCTTC.

This clone ranks as medium-sized (0.01 to 0.1%). The chain links TRBV4-3 to TRBJ2-6; D is ambiguous. Germline loops: CDR1 LGHNA, CDR2 YSLEER. The CDR3 length is 15 residues. Trimming left V 1 base short and J 3 bases short, with 7 bases between. The CDR3 loop reads CASSQGLDGANVLTF. The CDR3 nucleotides are TGCGCCAGCAGCCAAGGCTTAGATGGGGCCAACGTCCTGACTTTC.

CDR3 residues: CAWSMWGLRDNSPLHF. Here the CDR3 DNA reads TGTGCCTGGAGTATGTGGGGTCTCAGGGATAATTCACCCCTCCACTTT. V usage is TRBV30 and J usage is TRBJ1-6, with D possibly TRBD1 on 5 matching bases. V was cut by 2 bases and J by 5 bases, with 16 bases left in between. The CDR3 is 16 amino acids. Germline loops: CDR1 GTSNPN, CDR2 SVGIG (reference sequence).

The rearrangement uses TRBV19 and TRBJ1-5; D gene ambiguous. Germline values: CDR1 LNHDA, CDR2 SQIVND (reference sequence). V was cut by 5 bases and J by 5 bases, with 13 bases left in between. The CDR3 runs to 14 residues. The CDR3 sequence: CASSSAGRDQPQHF. CDR3 DNA sequence: TGTGCCAGTAGTTCGGCAGGCCGTGATCAGCCCCAGCATTTT.

Only a few counts were recorded for this clone. The chain links TRBV7-9 to TRBJ1-4; D possibly corresponds to TRBD1 (5 bases). The CDR3 runs 15 residues. Per germline, CDR1 SEHNR and CDR2 FQNEAQ (reference sequence). Trimming left V 5 bases short and J 0 bases short, with 10 bases between. CDR3 DNA sequence: TGTGCCAGCAGCCCAGGGCGAGCAACTAATGAAAAACTGTTTTTT. This translates into CASSPGRATNEKLFF. The full variable domain, its missing parts supplied by reference TRBV7-9 and TRBJ1-4, is DTGVSQNPRHKITKRGQNVTFRCDPISEHNRLYWYRQTLGQGPEFLTYFQNEAQLEKSRLLSDRFSAERPKGSFSTLEIQRTEQGDSAMYLCASSPGRATNEKLFFGSGTQLSVL.

The chain carries TRBV11-2 and TRBJ1-1; D is ambiguous. The V end lost 3 bases, the J end lost 8 bases, and 13 bases lay between the germline ends. CDR3 size: 13 residues. CDR1 SGHAT and CDR2 FQNNGV come from the germline V gene. DNA of the CDR3: TGTGCCAGCAGCTTGGGTACAGAGCAGGAAGCTTTCTTT. Amino acid sequence: CASSLGTEQEAFF.

The CDR3 DNA sequence: TGTGCCAGCAGCACGGGACAGGGTACGTATGGCGAGCAGTACTTC. As protein: CASSTGQGTYGEQYF. The chain combines TRBV5-4 with TRBJ2-7; 9 bases match TRBD1. Unmatched junction bases numbered 11, after V lost 4 bases and J lost 6 bases. Germline V gene lookup returns CDR1 SGHNT and CDR2 YYREEE (reference sequence). The CDR3 runs 15 residues.

This clone has a single count. This CDR3 reads CASSESLGYGEQFF. DNA of the CDR3: TGTGCCAGCAGTGAATCTTTGGGCTACGGTGAGCAGTTCTTC. This chain links TRBV6-1 with TRBJ2-1; unclear D gene. The ends were cut back, 2 bases at V and 9 bases at J, with 14 bases in the middle. The CDR3 contains 14 residues. Germline V gives CDR1 MNHNS, CDR2 SASEGT.

This clone was seen only once. The rearrangement uses TRBV5-1 and TRBJ1-4; TRBD1 agrees at 8 bases. CDR1 and CDR2 from the germline V gene are SGHRS and YFSETQ. Trimming removed 4 bases from V and 8 bases from J; junction bases left unmatched: 10. This CDR3 has 15 residues. The CDR3 protein is CASSPTQGAREKLFF. For the CDR3, the DNA is TGCGCCAGCAGCCCGACCCAGGGGGCGAGAGAAAAACTGTTTTTT.

This chain joins TRBV5-1 and TRBJ2-3, with D unresolved. Trimming pared 0 bases from V and 11 bases from J, leaving 10 bases between. The germline V gene encodes CDR1 SGHRS and CDR2 YFSETQ. The CDR3 sequence is 12 residues long. CDR3 amino acids: CASSLASTGQYF. CDR3 coding DNA: TGCGCCAGCAGCTTGGCATCCACGGGGCAGTATTTT.

The rearrangement links TRBV28 to TRBJ1-2, with 8 bases that match TRBD1. Looked up from germline, CDR1 is MDHEN and CDR2 is SYDVKM. The CDR3 covers 15 residues. V shed 2 bases, J shed 2 bases, and the junction held 4 bases outside the gene matches. The CDR3: CASSLPGGANYGYTF. The DNA of the CDR3 is TGTGCCAGCAGTTTACCAGGGGGCGCGAACTATGGCTACACCTTC.

V is TRBV7-2 and J is TRBJ2-1; weak D call: TRBD2 (6 bases). V gave up 1 base and J gave up 9 bases, with 16 bases separating them. The germline V gene has CDR1 SGHTA and CDR2 FQGNSA. This CDR3 comprises 15 residues. Written as DNA, the CDR3 is TGTGCCAGCAGCTTAGTCGGGGGAGCGGCGCGTGAGCAGTTCTTC. It encodes CASSLVGGAAREQFF.